Listed below are T cell receptor beta chains from one sample, sequenced in a study of blood T cells in healthy people across ages. TCRdb reprocessed the 5' RACE reads via MiXCR and lists one record per CDR3 protein. In the table there are 500,000 to 700,000 distinct CDR3 sequences, under 30% of which are singletons. Sequenced input: blood. These receptor sequences come from a woman older than 75 in good health. Each CDR3 is given with its conserved first and last residue. Fields, in order: V gene, D gene, clone size, J gene, CDR3 DNA, CDR3 protein. The D gene is left open where the match is weak. Size tells how often a clone was seen (once, few, many) or the class of an expanded clone, and some rows leave it out.

>TRBV3-1|-|-|TRBJ2-7
TGTACCAGTAGCCAAGAACCCATGTACTCCTACGAGCAGTACTTC
CTSSQEPMYSYEQYF
>TRBV4-3|TRBD2|many|TRBJ2-1
TGCGCCAGCAGCGAGCGACTAGCGGGGGGCCTAAGCTCCTACAATGAGCAGTTCTTC
CASSERLAGGLSSYNEQFF
>TRBV9|-|few|TRBJ1-5
TGTGCCAGCAGCGCAACAGCAAGCAATCAGCCCCAGCATTTT
CASSATASNQPQHF
>TRBV6-1|TRBD1|-|TRBJ1-6
TGTGCCAGCAGTCGCCGCGGGGGGGGGACAGGAAATTCACCCCTCCACTTT
CASSRRGGGTGNSPLHF
>TRBV30|-|many|TRBJ2-7
TGTGCCTGGATCACCGGGGGCGATACCTCCTACGAGCAGTACTTC
CAWITGGDTSYEQYF
>TRBV9|-|few|TRBJ2-2
TGTGCCAGCAGCGCCACAGGAGTAGGGACCGGGGAGCTGTTTTTT
CASSATGVGTGELFF
>TRBV30|-|-|TRBJ2-3
TGTGCCTGGAGTCCCGGAGATACGCAGTATTTT
CAWSPGDTQYF
>TRBV5-1|TRBD1|many|TRBJ1-6
TGCGCCAGCACCCGTGGGCCCCGGGACAGCTATAATTCACCCCTCCACTTT
CASTRGPRDSYNSPLHF
>TRBV7-9|TRBD2|-|TRBJ2-7
TGTGCCAGCAGCCCGAGCGGGGGGCCTAATGAGCAGTACTTC
CASSPSGGPNEQYF
>TRBV7-8|TRBD1|many|TRBJ1-2
TGTGCCAGCAGCGGGACAGGGGGCGGTTATGGCTACACCTTC
CASSGTGGGYGYTF
>TRBV30|-|once|TRBJ1-3
TGTGCCTGGAGTCTCTTCTCTGGAAACACCATATATTTT
CAWSLFSGNTIYF
>TRBV7-8|TRBD1|few|TRBJ1-5
TGTGCCAGCGCCCAGGGGGCTGGACCGCTGCCCCAGCATTTT
CASAQGAGPLPQHF
>TRBV5-6|-|many|TRBJ1-2
TGTGCCAGCAGTCTGGGACCGAGCTATGGCTACACCTTC
CASSLGPSYGYTF
>TRBV12-3/TRBV12-4|TRBD1|many|TRBJ2-7
TGTGCCAGCAGTTTAGTGACAGGGGACATAGCAACCTCCGAGCAGTACTTC
CASSLVTGDIATSEQYF
>TRBV3-1|-|-|TRBJ1-1
-
CASSQDSSWGSGTETFF
>TRBV28|-|many|TRBJ2-7
TGTGCCAGCACCGAGGGCTACGAGCAGTACTTC
CASTEGYEQYF
>TRBV12-3/TRBV12-4|-|many|TRBJ1-6
TGTGCCAGCAGTTTAAAAGGAAATTCACCCCTCCACTTT
CASSLKGNSPLHF
>TRBV30|TRBD1|many|TRBJ2-1
TGTGCCTGGAGTGGGACAGGGGGCAATGAGCAGTTCTTC
CAWSGTGGNEQFF
>TRBV9|-|-|TRBJ2-6
TGTGCCAGCAGCCAGGCAGGCTCTGGGGCCAACGTCCGGACTTTC
CASSQAGSGANVRTF
>TRBV6-5|TRBD1|many|TRBJ2-1
TGTGCCAGCGTTAACGCGGGACAGGGTAACAATGAGCAGTTCTTC
CASVNAGQGNNEQFF
>TRBV7-9|-|many|TRBJ1-5
TGTGCCAGCAGCTTAGTACAGGGTCGAAATCAGCCCCAGCATTTT
CASSLVQGRNQPQHF
>TRBV12-3/TRBV12-4|-|many|TRBJ1-2
TGTGCCAGCAGTCTAACGGCCCTTGGGGGCTACACCTTC
CASSLTALGGYTF
>TRBV30|-|few|TRBJ1-1
TGTGCCTGGAGCGGCCGTGGGCGGCCCGGCGCTGAAGCTTTCTTT
CAWSGRGRPGAEAFF
>TRBV14|-|few|TRBJ1-2
TGTGCCAGCAGCCAAGACGTGGGGGCGGCCTTTGGCTACACCTTC
CASSQDVGAAFGYTF
>TRBV12-3/TRBV12-4|-|many|TRBJ1-5
TGTGCCAGCAGCTCCGAACTAGGAGGGCAGCCCCAGCATTTT
CASSSELGGQPQHF
>TRBV6-1|TRBD1|-|TRBJ1-1
TGTGCCAGTAAACAGGGGCAGGGCACTGAAGCTTTCTTT
CASKQGQGTEAFF
>TRBV5-1|-|many|TRBJ1-6
TGCGCCAGCAGCTTGGCAATACAAACTTCACCCCTCCACTTT
CASSLAIQTSPLHF
>TRBV19|-|-|TRBJ1-1
TGTGCCACGAGTAAGGTGTCAACGAACACTGAAGCTTTCTTT
CATSKVSTNTEAFF
>TRBV12-3/TRBV12-4|-|many|TRBJ1-1
TGTGCCAGCAGAGCTATGAACACTGAAGCTTTCTTT
CASRAMNTEAFF
>TRBV3-1|-|few|TRBJ2-2
TGTGCCAGCAGCCAACGGGGCTTGGCCACCGGGGAGCTGTTTTTT
CASSQRGLATGELFF
>TRBV28|-|many|TRBJ1-5
TGTGCCAGCAGGGGACTTGATAGCAATCAGCCCCAGCATTTT
CASRGLDSNQPQHF
>TRBV7-9|-|many|TRBJ2-5
TGTGCCAGCAGCTTAGAAGTAGGGGAGACCCAGTACTTC
CASSLEVGETQYF
>TRBV5-1|-|many|TRBJ1-1
TGCGCCAGCAGCCCTGGCGACATCCGACAGACTGAAGCTTTCTTT
CASSPGDIRQTEAFF
>TRBV4-2|TRBD2|-|TRBJ2-3
TGTGCCAGCAGCCAACGGTTCGGGAGGGCAGATACGCAGTATTTT
CASSQRFGRADTQYF
>TRBV18|TRBD2|many|TRBJ2-3
TGTGCCAGCTCACCCACCGGGACTAGCGGCACAGATACGCAGTATTTT
CASSPTGTSGTDTQYF
>TRBV9|-|-|TRBJ2-1
TGTGCCAGCAGCGTAGCGGGACAAACCTTCTCCTACAATGAGCAGTTCTTC
CASSVAGQTFSYNEQFF
>TRBV9|-|few|TRBJ2-1
TGTGCCAGCAGCGTAGCTGGGGGGGCGAGGGACAATGAGCAGTTCTTC
CASSVAGGARDNEQFF
>TRBV9|-|many|TRBJ1-2
TGTGCCAGCAGCGCCGACCGGATGGGAGTTAATGGCTACACCTTC
CASSADRMGVNGYTF
>TRBV3-1|-|-|TRBJ2-1
TGTGCCAGCAGTCAAGGGGCCTCACAAGAGACCCAGTTCTTC
CASSQGASQETQFF
>TRBV2|TRBD2|many|TRBJ2-3
TGTGCCAGCAGTCCGATAGCGGGGGTCGGTACGCAGTATTTT
CASSPIAGVGTQYF
>TRBV3-1|-|few|TRBJ1-2
TGTGCCAGCAGCCAGGCCGGCGGTCAGAGTGGCTACACCTTC
CASSQAGGQSGYTF
>TRBV7-3|-|-|TRBJ2-1
TGTGCCAGCAGCCCCCGGAGCAGGGGCTCCTACAATGAGCAGTTCTTC
CASSPRSRGSYNEQFF
>TRBV6-5|TRBD1|many|TRBJ2-1
TGTGCCAGCAGTTACTCGACAGGGTTCTACAATGAGCAGTTCTTC
CASSYSTGFYNEQFF
>TRBV27|-|-|TRBJ1-4
TGTGCCAGCAGTTTGACGACAGGTCTTAATGAAAAACTGTTTTTT
CASSLTTGLNEKLFF
>TRBV2|-|few|TRBJ2-2
TGTGCCGGCAGCTGGGACAAGAACACCGGGGAGCTGTTTTTT
CAGSWDKNTGELFF
>TRBV29-1|-|many|TRBJ2-2
TGCAGTGCCGGAGGGGCCCCCAACACCGGGGAGCTGTTTTTT
CSAGGAPNTGELFF
>TRBV20-1|-|many|TRBJ2-7
TGCAGTGCTAGAGATTCGGGCCCCGGCTCTGTCAACGAGCAGTACTTC
CSARDSGPGSVNEQYF
>TRBV6-6|-|many|TRBJ2-5
TGTGCCAGCAGTTACGGGTCACAGGGTTTGAAAAAGACCCAGTACTTC
CASSYGSQGLKKTQYF
>TRBV28|-|many|TRBJ2-7
TGTGCCAGCAGCGTTCGGGCCGAGCAGTACTTC
CASSVRAEQYF
>TRBV19|TRBD1|-|TRBJ2-1
TGTGCCAGTAGTATAGATGGGACAGGGAGGTGGAATGAGCAGTTCTTC
CASSIDGTGRWNEQFF
>TRBV7-2|TRBD1|-|TRBJ2-1
TGTGCCAGCAGCACATGGACAGGGGCCTACAATGAGCAGTTCTTC
CASSTWTGAYNEQFF
>TRBV7-2|-|many|TRBJ2-3
TGTGCCAGCAGCTTAGGACAGGCTCATACGCAGTATTTT
CASSLGQAHTQYF
>TRBV15|-|-|TRBJ2-7
TGTGCCACCAGCAGAGATCGGGGAGCTTCCAACGAGCAGTACTTC
CATSRDRGASNEQYF
>TRBV20-1|-|many|TRBJ2-3
TGCAGTGCGATGGGACCCCCTAGCACAGATACGCAGTATTTT
CSAMGPPSTDTQYF